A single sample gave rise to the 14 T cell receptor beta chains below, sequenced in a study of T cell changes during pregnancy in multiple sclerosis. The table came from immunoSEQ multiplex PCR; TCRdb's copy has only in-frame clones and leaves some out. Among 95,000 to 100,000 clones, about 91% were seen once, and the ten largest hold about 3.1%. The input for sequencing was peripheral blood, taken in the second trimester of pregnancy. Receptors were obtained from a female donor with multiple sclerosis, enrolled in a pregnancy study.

This CDR3 reads CASSHLSGRYNEKLFF. As DNA, the CDR3 is TGTGCCAGCAGCCATTTATCAGGCCGCTATAATGAAAAACTGTTTTTT. The chain recombines TRBV7-9 with TRBJ1-4; D remains ambiguous. Germline V gene sequence: CDR1 SEHNR, CDR2 FQNEAQ (reference sequence). Trimming took 5 bases from V and 4 from J, leaving 17 bases between them. The CDR3 length is 16 residues.

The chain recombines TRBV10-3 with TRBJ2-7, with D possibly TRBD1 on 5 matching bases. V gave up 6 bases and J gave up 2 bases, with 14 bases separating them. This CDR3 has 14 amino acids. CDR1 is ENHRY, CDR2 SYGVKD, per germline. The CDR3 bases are TGTGCCATCAGAGGACACGAAAGACCCTACGAGCAGTACTTC. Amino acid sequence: CAIRGHERPYEQYF.

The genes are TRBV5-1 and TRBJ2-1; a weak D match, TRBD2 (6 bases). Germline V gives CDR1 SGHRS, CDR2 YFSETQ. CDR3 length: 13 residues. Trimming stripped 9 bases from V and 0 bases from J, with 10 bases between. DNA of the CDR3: TGCGCCACTAGCGCCGACTCCTACAATGAGCAGTTCTTC. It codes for CATSADSYNEQFF.

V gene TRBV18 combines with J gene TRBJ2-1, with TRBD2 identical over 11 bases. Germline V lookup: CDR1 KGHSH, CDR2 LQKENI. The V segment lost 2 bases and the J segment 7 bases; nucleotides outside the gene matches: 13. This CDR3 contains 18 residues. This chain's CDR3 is CASSPFGLAGGTLNEQFF. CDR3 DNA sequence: TGTGCCAGCTCACCATTTGGGCTAGCGGGAGGCACTTTGAATGAGCAGTTCTTC.

CDR3 nucleotide sequence: TGTGCCTGGAGTGGGTACAGGGGGACGGCCTACGAGCAGTACTTC. As protein: CAWSGYRGTAYEQYF. This sequence joins TRBV30 and TRBJ2-7; TRBD1 matches at 8 bases. The CDR3 sequence is 15 residues long. Trimming at V came to 1 base and at J to 2 bases, leaving 7 bases not matched to a gene. CDR1 and CDR2 from the germline V gene are GTSNPN and SVGIG (reference sequence).

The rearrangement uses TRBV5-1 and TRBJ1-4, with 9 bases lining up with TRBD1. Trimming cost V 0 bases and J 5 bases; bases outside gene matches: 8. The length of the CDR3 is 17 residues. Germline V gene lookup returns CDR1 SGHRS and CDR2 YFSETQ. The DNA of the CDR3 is TGCGCCAGCAGCTTGGCCGTTTTCGGACAGGGGAATGAAAAACTGTTTTTT. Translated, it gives CASSLAVFGQGNEKLFF.

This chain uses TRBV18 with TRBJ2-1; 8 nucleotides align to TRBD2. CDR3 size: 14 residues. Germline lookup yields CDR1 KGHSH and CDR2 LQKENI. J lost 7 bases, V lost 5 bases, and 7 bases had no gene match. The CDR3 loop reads CASSTGGARNEQFF. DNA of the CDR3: TGTGCCAGCTCAACCGGGGGGGCGAGAAATGAGCAGTTCTTC. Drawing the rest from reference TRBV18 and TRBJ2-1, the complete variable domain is NAGVMQNPRHLVRRRGQEARLRCSPMKGHSHVYWYRQLPEEGLKFMVYLQKENIIDESGMPKERFSAEFPKEGPSILRIQQVVRGDSAAYFCASSTGGARNEQFFGPGTRLTVL.

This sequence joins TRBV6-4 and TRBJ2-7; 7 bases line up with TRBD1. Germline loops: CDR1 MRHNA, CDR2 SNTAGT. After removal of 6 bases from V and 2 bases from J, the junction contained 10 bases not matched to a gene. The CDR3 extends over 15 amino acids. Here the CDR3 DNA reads TGTGCCAGCAGCGCCGGGACAGTTGGACCCTACGAGCAGTACTTC. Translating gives CASSAGTVGPYEQYF.

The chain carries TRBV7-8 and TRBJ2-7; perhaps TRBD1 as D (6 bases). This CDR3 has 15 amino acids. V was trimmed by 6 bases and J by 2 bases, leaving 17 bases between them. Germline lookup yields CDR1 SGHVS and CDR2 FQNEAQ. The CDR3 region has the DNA TGTGCCAGCAGAACACGCCGGGACACCACCTACGAGCAGTACTTC. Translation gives CASRTRRDTTYEQYF.

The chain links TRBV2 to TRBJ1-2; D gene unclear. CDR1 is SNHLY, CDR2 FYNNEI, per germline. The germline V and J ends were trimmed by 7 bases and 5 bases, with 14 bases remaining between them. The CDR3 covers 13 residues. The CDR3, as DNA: TGTGCCAGCAAATTGACACTCCTTTATGGCTACACCTTC. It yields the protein CASKLTLLYGYTF.

Here the CDR3 DNA reads TGTGCCAGTAGTCCAACTTCCCGAGCGGGAGGTAAGAACGAGCAGTACTTC. Translated, it gives CASSPTSRAGGKNEQYF. The V and J genes are TRBV19 and TRBJ2-7; 9 nucleotides align to TRBD2. CDR1 LNHDA and CDR2 SQIVND come from the germline V gene (reference sequence). There are 17 residues in the CDR3. V dropped 5 bases and J dropped 5; count of bases not matched to a gene: 16.

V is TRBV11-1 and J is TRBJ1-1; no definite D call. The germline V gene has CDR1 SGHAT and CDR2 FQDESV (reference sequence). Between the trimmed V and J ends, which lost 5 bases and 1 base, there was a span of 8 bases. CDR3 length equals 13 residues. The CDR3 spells CASSLPSNTEAFF. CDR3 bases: TGTGCCAGCAGCCTCCCTTCGAACACTGAAGCTTTCTTT. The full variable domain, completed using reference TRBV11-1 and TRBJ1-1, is EAEVAQSPRYKITEKSQAVAFWCDPISGHATLYWYRQILGQGPELLVQFQDESVVDDSQLPKDRFSAERLKGVDSTLKIQPAELGDSAMYLCASSLPSNTEAFFGQGTRLTVV.

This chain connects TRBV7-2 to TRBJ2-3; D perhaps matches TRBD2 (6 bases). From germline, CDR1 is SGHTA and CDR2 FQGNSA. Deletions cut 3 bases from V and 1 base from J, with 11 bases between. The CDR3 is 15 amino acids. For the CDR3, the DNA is TGTGCCAGCAGCTTTCGTCCTAGCGGCACAGATACGCAGTATTTT. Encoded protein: CASSFRPSGTDTQYF.

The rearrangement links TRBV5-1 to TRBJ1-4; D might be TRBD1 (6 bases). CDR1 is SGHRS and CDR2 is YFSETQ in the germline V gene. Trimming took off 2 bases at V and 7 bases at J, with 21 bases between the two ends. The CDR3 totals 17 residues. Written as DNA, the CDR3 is TGCGCCAGCAGCTTCATGGGGGCTCTGGGGCGAAGTGAAAAACTGTTTTTT. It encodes CASSFMGALGRSEKLFF.